The T cell receptor (beta chain) under discussion was sequenced for a study of T cell repertoires in cytomegalovirus infection. This clonotype was recorded at least ten times. The CDR3 loop spans 14 amino acids. Germline values: CDR1 DFQATT, CDR2 SNEGSKA (reference sequence). Deletions cut 0 bases from V and 7 bases from J, with 13 bases between. From the reads, TCRdb called clonotypes with MiXCR, one entry per CDR3 protein. The sample comprises under 200,000 distinct CDR3 sequences, about a sixth of which are singletons, and roughly 20% rests with the top ten. The rearrangement uses TRBV20-1 and TRBJ2-1; D ambiguous. The source material was CD8+ T cells from PBMCs. This clonotype was obtained from a human donor in good health (CMV status not recorded). Some clones in this sample may be carry-over from other donors' samples. This chain's CDR3 is CSARDMDGSNEQFF. In DNA, the CDR3 is TGCAGTGCTAGAGATATGGACGGATCAAATGAGCAGTTCTTC.